A single sample gave rise to the 3 T cell receptor beta chains below, sequenced in a study of regulatory T cells in long-lasting Graves disease (dated by TCRdb to 2020 to 2022). The sample's time point, from its label and the paper: newly diagnosed GD, antithyroid drugs for less than 3 months. For both TCR sequencing and RNA sequencing, RNA was extracted from PBMCs in TRIzol. The library was prepared using multiplex PCR. TCRdb shows the sequencer as Illumina HiSeq 4000. TCR beta libraries were built with iRepertoire HTBI primers and Arm-PCR amplification of CDR3 regions. TCRdb's own reprocessing of the public reads used fastp at Q25 and MiXCR and kept productive beta chains. Merged by CDR3 protein, the rows form single entries marked with the most common genes and DNA. Across this sample there are some 410,000 distinct CDR3 sequences, with about a sixth seen only once. About 10% of the sample is taken by the ten largest.

The same data also contributed to another study, on T cells in Graves' hyperthyroidism and ophthalmopathy.

The sequences come from peripheral blood mononuclear cells (PBMCs), collected at new diagnosis, from a patient treated with antithyroid drugs. The receptors were sampled from a woman in her 30s with Graves disease. Donor details come from another sample of the same person, matched by shared clones.

This clonotype occurred many times. The chain joins TRBV28 to TRBJ2-3; the match to TRBD1 covers 8 bases. Trimming at V came to 7 bases and at J to 4 bases, leaving 10 bases not matched to a gene. Germline lookup yields CDR1 MDHEN and CDR2 SYDVKM. The CDR3 covers 15 residues. In nucleotides, the CDR3 is TGTGCCAGCACCCCCGGGGCAGGGGGCTCAGATACGCAGTATTTT. Its protein is CASTPGAGGSDTQYF.

The chain combines TRBV28 with TRBJ2-7, with 10 bases lining up with TRBD1. Germline-derived CDR1 and CDR2 are MDHEN and SYDVKM. The CDR3 runs to 12 residues. V was clipped by 10 bases and J by 3 bases; unmatched bases: 3. CDR3 sequence (DNA): TGTGCCATTGGGACAGGGGACTACGAGCAGTACTTC. Amino acids: CAIGTGDYEQYF.

A remark on this clonotype: A read error likely explains this, since a far larger clone differs by one base. This sequence joins TRBV7-9 and TRBJ1-4, with D unclear. This CDR3 contains 16 residues. V lost 5 bases, J lost 6 bases, and 19 bases lay in between. CDR1 is SEHNR and CDR2 is FQNEAQ in the germline V gene (reference sequence). Here the CDR3 DNA reads TGTGCCAGCAGCCCCTTCGGAGGGTCCAACGATGAAAAACTGTTTTTT. Translating gives CASSPFGGSNDEKLFF.